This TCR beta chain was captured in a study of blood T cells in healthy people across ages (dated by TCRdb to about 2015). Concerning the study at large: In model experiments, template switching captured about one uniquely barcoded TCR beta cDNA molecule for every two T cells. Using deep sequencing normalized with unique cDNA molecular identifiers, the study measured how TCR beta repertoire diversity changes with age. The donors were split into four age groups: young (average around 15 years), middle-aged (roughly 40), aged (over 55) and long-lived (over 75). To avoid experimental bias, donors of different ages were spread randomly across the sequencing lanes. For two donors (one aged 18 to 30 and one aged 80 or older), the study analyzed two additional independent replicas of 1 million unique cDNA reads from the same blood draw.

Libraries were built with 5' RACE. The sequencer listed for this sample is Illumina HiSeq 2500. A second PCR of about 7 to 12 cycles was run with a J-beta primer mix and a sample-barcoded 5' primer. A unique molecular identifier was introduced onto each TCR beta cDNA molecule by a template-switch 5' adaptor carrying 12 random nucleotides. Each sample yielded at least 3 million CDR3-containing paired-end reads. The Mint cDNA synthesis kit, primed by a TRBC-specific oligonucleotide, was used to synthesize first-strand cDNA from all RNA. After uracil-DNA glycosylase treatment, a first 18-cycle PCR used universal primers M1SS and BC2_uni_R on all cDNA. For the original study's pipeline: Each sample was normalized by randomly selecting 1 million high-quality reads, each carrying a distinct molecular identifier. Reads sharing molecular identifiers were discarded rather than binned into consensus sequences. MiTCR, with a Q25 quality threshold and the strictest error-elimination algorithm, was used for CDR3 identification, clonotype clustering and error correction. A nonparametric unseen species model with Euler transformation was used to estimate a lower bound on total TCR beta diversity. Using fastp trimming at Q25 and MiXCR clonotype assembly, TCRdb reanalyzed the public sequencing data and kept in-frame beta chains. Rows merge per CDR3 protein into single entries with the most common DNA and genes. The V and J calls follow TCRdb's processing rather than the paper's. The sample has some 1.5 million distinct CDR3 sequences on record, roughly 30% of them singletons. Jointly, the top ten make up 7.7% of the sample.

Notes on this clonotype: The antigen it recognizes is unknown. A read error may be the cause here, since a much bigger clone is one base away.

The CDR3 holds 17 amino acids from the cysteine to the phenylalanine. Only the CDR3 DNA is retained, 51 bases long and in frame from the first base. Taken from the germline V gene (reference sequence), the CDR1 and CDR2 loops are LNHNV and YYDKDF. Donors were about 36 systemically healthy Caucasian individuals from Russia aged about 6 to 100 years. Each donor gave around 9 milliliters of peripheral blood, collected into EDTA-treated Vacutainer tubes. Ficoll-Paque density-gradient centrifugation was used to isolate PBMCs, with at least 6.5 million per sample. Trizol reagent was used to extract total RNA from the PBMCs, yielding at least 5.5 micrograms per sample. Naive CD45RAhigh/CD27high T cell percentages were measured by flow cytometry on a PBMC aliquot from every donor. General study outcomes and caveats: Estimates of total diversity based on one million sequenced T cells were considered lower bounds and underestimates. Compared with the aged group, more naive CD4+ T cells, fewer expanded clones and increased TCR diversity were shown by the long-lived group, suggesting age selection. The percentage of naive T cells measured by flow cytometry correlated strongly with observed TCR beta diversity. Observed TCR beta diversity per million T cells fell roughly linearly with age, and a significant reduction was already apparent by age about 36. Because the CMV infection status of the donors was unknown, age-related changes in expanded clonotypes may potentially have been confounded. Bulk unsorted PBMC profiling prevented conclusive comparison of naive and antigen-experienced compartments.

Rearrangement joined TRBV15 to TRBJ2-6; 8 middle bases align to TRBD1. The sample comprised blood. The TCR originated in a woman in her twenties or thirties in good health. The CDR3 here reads CAISSEMTGVGANVLTF. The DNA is TGTGCCATCAGCAGCGAAATGACAGGGGTCGGGGCCAACGTCCTGACTTTC.